Presented here are 20 T cell receptor beta chains from one specimen sequenced in a study of CD8 T cells in Susac syndrome. The RNA, roughly 0.45 to 1 ug, was put through reverse transcription using random hexamers. TCRdb re-analysed the immunoSEQ multiplex PCR reads in MiXCR, keeping a single row per CDR3 protein. The table records roughly 100,000 distinct CDR3 sequences, roughly 94% of them present only once. The source material was CD8+ T cells from PBMCs. The receptors here all came from a human donor with Susac syndrome.

The CDR3, as DNA: TGTGCCAGCAGCTTAGTCGTCCAGGATACGCAGTATTTT. Translation gives CASSLVVQDTQYF. The chain links TRBV7-9 to TRBJ2-3; D is undetermined. CDR3 length: 13 residues. The germline V gene encodes CDR1 SEHNR and CDR2 FQNEAQ (reference sequence). Trimming took off 1 base at V and 6 bases at J, with 8 bases between the two ends.

The genes are TRBV29-1 and TRBJ1-1; D not certain. The V and J ends lost 0 bases and 5 bases respectively, with 7 bases between them. Germline lookup yields CDR1 SQVTM and CDR2 ANQGSEA. CDR3 length equals 12 residues. The CDR3 region has the DNA TGCAGCGTTGAAGATGTTGAGACTGAAGCTTTCTTT. Protein: CSVEDVETEAFF.

CDR3 region: CATSRVTGMNYGYTF. CDR3 nucleotides: TGTGCCACCAGCAGAGTCACAGGGATGAACTATGGCTACACCTTC. V usage is TRBV15 and J usage is TRBJ1-2, with D maybe TRBD1 (6 bases). The CDR3 has 15 amino acids. Germline V lookup: CDR1 LNHNV, CDR2 YYDKDF (reference sequence). Between the trimmed V and J ends, which lost 1 base and 2 bases, there was a span of 11 bases. The full variable domain, rest sourced from reference TRBV15 and TRBJ1-2, is DAMVIQNPRYQVTQFGKPVTLSCSQTLNHNVMYWYQQKSSQAPKLLFHYYDKDFNNEADTPDNFQSRRPNTSFCFLDIRSPGLGDTAMYLCATSRVTGMNYGYTFGSGTRLTVV.

The chain links TRBV20-1 to TRBJ2-5; 12 nucleotides match TRBD2. CDR1 DFQATT and CDR2 SNEGSKA come from the germline V gene (reference sequence). This CDR3 comprises 14 residues. V gave up 3 bases and J gave up 7 bases; unmatched junction bases: 6. CDR3 in DNA: TGCAGTGCTAGCCCTAGCGGGGGGGAAGGGACCCAGTACTTC. It is translated as CSASPSGGEGTQYF.

This chain uses TRBV7-9 with TRBJ1-1, with no clear D. Trimming cost V 7 bases and J 7 bases, with 10 bases left between them. CDR3 length: 11 amino acids. CDR1 is SEHNR, CDR2 FQNEAQ, per germline (reference sequence). The CDR3 nucleotides read TGTGCCAGCACCGGGGAGGATGAAGCTTTCTTT. This sequence encodes CASTGEDEAFF.

The rearrangement uses TRBV9 and TRBJ2-3; 7 bases agree with TRBD2. Trimming removed 0 bases from V and 2 bases from J; junction bases left unmatched: 3. Germline V gene data show CDR1 as SGDLS and CDR2 as YYNGEE. The CDR3 extends over 15 amino acids. The CDR3 region has the DNA TGTGCCAGCAGCGTAGAGCGGGGCTACACAGATACGCAGTATTTT. It translates to CASSVERGYTDTQYF.

CDR3 amino acids: CASSHPGDRTNSPLHF. Here the CDR3 DNA reads TGTGCCAGCAGCCACCCTGGGGACAGGACAAATTCACCCCTCCACTTT. The chain couples TRBV14 to TRBJ1-6; 8 nucleotides match TRBD1. V gave up 3 bases and J gave up 7 bases; unmatched junction bases: 8. Germline V lookup: CDR1 SGHDN, CDR2 FVKESK. The CDR3 runs 16 residues.

This clonotype is a singleton in its sample. The chain is built from TRBV19 and TRBJ2-3; D remains unclear. Trimming took off 3 bases at V and 6 bases at J, with 16 bases between the two ends. Germline lookup yields CDR1 LNHDA and CDR2 SQIVND (reference sequence). The length of the CDR3 is 15 residues. The DNA for the CDR3 is TGTGCCAGTAGTATGTCTCAAGGTTTCGGCGATACGCAGTATTTT. Translating gives CASSMSQGFGDTQYF. The full variable domain, its missing parts supplied by reference TRBV19 and TRBJ2-3, is DGGITQSPKYLFRKEGQNVTLSCEQNLNHDAMYWYRQDPGQGLRLIYYSQIVNDFQKGDIAEGYSVSREKKESFPLTVTSAQKNPTAFYLCASSMSQGFGDTQYFGPGTRLTVL.

This rearrangement joins TRBV24-1 to TRBJ2-3, with D unclear. Deletions cut 4 bases from V and 4 bases from J, with 14 bases between. This CDR3 comprises 15 residues. The germline CDR1 and CDR2 sequences are KGHDR and SFDVKD. The CDR3 here is CATSDPADEADTQYF. The CDR3 nucleotides are TGTGCCACCAGTGACCCGGCGGATGAAGCAGATACGCAGTATTTT.

J is TRBJ2-5 and V is TRBV5-1; D perhaps matches TRBD1 (6 bases). V gave up 3 bases and J gave up 3 bases, with 15 bases separating them. CDR3 length equals 15 residues. Looked up from germline, CDR1 is SGHRS and CDR2 is YFSETQ. CDR3 sequence reads: CASSSWIGGEETQYF. The CDR3 nucleotides are TGCGCCAGCAGCTCCTGGATAGGGGGAGAAGAGACCCAGTACTTC.

V gene TRBV9 combines with J gene TRBJ1-1; D remains unclear. The CDR3 runs 13 residues. Trimming took 0 bases from V and 7 from J, leaving 10 bases between them. Germline CDR1 and CDR2: SGDLS and YYNGEE. The CDR3 spells CASSVAGSSEAFF. The CDR3, as DNA: TGTGCCAGCAGCGTAGCGGGCAGCAGTGAAGCTTTCTTT.

This sequence joins TRBV6-2 or TRBV6-3 and TRBJ1-1; 7 nucleotides match TRBD1. The CDR3 consists of 15 residues. The germline gives CDR1 MNHEY, CDR2 SVGEGT. V dropped 1 base and J dropped 0; count of bases not matched to a gene: 2. The CDR3 here is CASSYFDRVNTEAFF. CDR3 nucleotide sequence: TGTGCCAGCAGTTACTTCGACAGGGTGAACACTGAAGCTTTCTTT.

The chain combines TRBV15 with TRBJ2-7, with TRBD2 matching 10 bases. V lost 2 bases, J lost 0 bases, and 7 bases stayed unmatched. Germline CDR1 is LNHNV and CDR2 is YYDKDF (reference sequence). The CDR3 runs to 17 residues. The CDR3 is CATSRRAGLAFSYEQYF. The CDR3 DNA reads TGTGCCACCAGCAGACGTGCGGGACTAGCGTTCTCCTACGAGCAGTACTTC. The whole variable domain, remainder taken from reference TRBV15 and TRBJ2-7, is DAMVIQNPRYQVTQFGKPVTLSCSQTLNHNVMYWYQQKSSQAPKLLFHYYDKDFNNEADTPDNFQSRRPNTSFCFLDIRSPGLGDTAMYLCATSRRAGLAFSYEQYFGPGTRLTVT.

This chain uses TRBV9 with TRBJ2-3; 10 positions agree with TRBD2. This CDR3 region has 15 residues. In germline, CDR1 is SGDLS, CDR2 YYNGEE. V was pared by 0 bases and J by 5 bases, with 3 bases of the junction left unmatched. The DNA for the CDR3 is TGTGCCAGCAGCGTAGCGGCTAGCGGGGGAGATACGCAGTATTTT. This gives the protein CASSVAASGGDTQYF.

The chain joins TRBV20-1 to TRBJ2-1, with D hard to call. The CDR3 has 13 amino acids. The germline V and J ends were trimmed by 2 bases and 5 bases, with 10 bases remaining between them. CDR1 is DFQATT, CDR2 SNEGSKA, per germline (reference sequence). CDR3 region: CSARPLYNNEQFF. The CDR3 DNA sequence: TGCAGTGCTAGACCTCTGTACAACAATGAGCAGTTCTTC.

The gene calls are TRBV4-1 and TRBJ1-2; D is perhaps TRBD1 (6 bases). Germline CDR1 MGHRA, CDR2 YSYEKL. The V and J ends lost 2 bases and 2 bases respectively, with 12 bases between them. The CDR3 covers 15 residues. The chain's CDR3 is CASSQWGTPNYGYTF. In nucleotides, the CDR3 is TGCGCCAGCAGCCAATGGGGGACACCAAACTATGGCTACACCTTC.

V usage is TRBV15 and J usage is TRBJ2-3, with D tentatively TRBD2 (6 bases). This CDR3 has 13 amino acids. Germline CDR1 reads LNHNV; CDR2 reads YYDKDF (reference sequence). The germline V and J ends were trimmed by 0 bases and 7 bases, with 8 bases remaining between them. CDR3 DNA: TGTGCCACCAGCAGAGATCGGGGGAATACGCAGTATTTT. This encodes CATSRDRGNTQYF.

This chain connects TRBV9 to TRBJ1-2; D is possibly TRBD1 (6 bases). The CDR3 spans 12 residues. Germline lookup yields CDR1 SGDLS and CDR2 YYNGEE. V gave up 7 bases and J gave up 7 bases, with 14 bases separating them. CDR3 in amino acids: CASGGGPRGYTF. The CDR3 DNA is TGTGCCAGCGGAGGGGGTCCGCGTGGCTACACCTTC.

The chain is built from TRBV27 and TRBJ2-7; 10 positions match TRBD2. This CDR3 spans 14 amino acids. Germline loops: CDR1 MNHEY, CDR2 SMNVEV (reference sequence). V lost 4 bases and J lost 3; bases outside the gene matches: 3. The CDR3 coding sequence is TGTGCCAGCAGTTCTAGCGGGGGATACTACGAGCAGTACTTC. Translated: CASSSSGGYYEQYF.

This chain connects TRBV7-2 to TRBJ2-7; D remains ambiguous. V dropped 2 bases and J dropped 2 bases, with 7 bases sitting between them. Looked up from germline, CDR1 is SGHTA and CDR2 is FQGNSA. The CDR3 length is 13 residues. The CDR3 here is CASSLSPTYEQYF. CDR3 DNA: TGTGCCAGCAGCTTAAGTCCCACCTACGAGCAGTACTTC.